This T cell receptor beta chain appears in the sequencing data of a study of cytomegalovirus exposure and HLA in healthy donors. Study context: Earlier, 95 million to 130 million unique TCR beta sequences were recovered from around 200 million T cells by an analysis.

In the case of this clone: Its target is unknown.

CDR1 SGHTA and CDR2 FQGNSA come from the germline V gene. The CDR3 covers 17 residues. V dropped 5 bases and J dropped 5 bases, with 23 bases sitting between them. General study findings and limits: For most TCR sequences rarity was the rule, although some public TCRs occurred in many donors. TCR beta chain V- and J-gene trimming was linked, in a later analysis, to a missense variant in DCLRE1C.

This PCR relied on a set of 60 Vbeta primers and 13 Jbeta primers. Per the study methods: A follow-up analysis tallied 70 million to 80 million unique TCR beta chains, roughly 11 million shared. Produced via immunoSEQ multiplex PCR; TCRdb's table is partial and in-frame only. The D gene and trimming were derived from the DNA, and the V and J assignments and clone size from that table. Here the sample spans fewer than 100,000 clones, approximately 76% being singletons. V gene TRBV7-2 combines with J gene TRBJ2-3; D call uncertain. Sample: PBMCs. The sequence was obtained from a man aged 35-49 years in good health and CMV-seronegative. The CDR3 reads CASSTSNRVTGGDTQYF. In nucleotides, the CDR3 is TGTGCCAGCAGCACCTCGAACCGTGTGACTGGCGGAGATACGCAGTATTTT.